What follows are 24 T cell receptor beta chains derived from one specimen sequenced in a study of cytomegalovirus exposure and HLA in healthy donors. PCR primers comprised 60 Vbeta and 13 Jbeta primers. Here immunoSEQ multiplex PCR was the method, and the copy in TCRdb shows in-frame clones only, minus some. The table has a few hundred thousand clones, roughly 91% seen once. Source material: PBMCs. Receptors were obtained from a girl aged 2 to 9 in good health and CMV-seronegative.

V gene TRBV19 combines with J gene TRBJ1-2; TRBD1 aligns across 9 bases. V lost 6 bases to trimming and J lost 6 bases; unmatched junction nucleotides: 5. The CDR3 has 13 amino acids. From germline, CDR1 is LNHDA and CDR2 SQIVND (reference sequence). The DNA for the CDR3 is TGTGCCAGTAGGCACAGGGGGCCGGATGGCTACACCTTC. Its protein product is CASRHRGPDGYTF.

The chain uses TRBV15 and TRBJ2-3; 9 bases match TRBD2. Trimming took 3 bases from V and 2 from J; bases not matched to a gene: 6. Per germline, CDR1 LNHNV and CDR2 YYDKDF (reference sequence). This CDR3 contains 16 residues. CDR3 DNA sequence: TGTGCCACCAGCAGCGCGGGGGGGGCCCCCACAGATACGCAGTATTTT. As protein: CATSSAGGAPTDTQYF.

J is TRBJ2-7 and V is TRBV28; 7 bases are a match to TRBD1. This CDR3 has 12 residues. V lost 7 bases, J lost 4 bases, and 4 bases stayed unmatched. The germline gives CDR1 MDHEN, CDR2 SYDVKM. CDR3 bases: TGTGCCAGCAACACAGGGGTGTACGAGCAGTACTTC. Protein sequence: CASNTGVYEQYF.

The chain employs TRBV30 and TRBJ1-4; TRBD1 aligns across 11 bases. The V and J ends lost 0 bases and 0 bases, in that order; junction bases with no gene match: 9. The CDR3 contains 19 residues. CDR1 GTSNPN and CDR2 SVGIG come from the germline V gene (reference sequence). This chain's CDR3 is CAWSVSRTGGPTTNEKLFF. CDR3 DNA sequence: TGTGCCTGGAGTGTATCCCGGACAGGGGGCCCCACAACTAATGAAAAACTGTTTTTT.

This clone was seen a handful of times. Within the sample, other DNA sequences also encode this same CDR3. The chain joins TRBV6-5 to TRBJ2-6, with D possibly matching TRBD1 (5 bases). In germline, CDR1 is MNHEY, CDR2 SVGAGI. The CDR3 runs 15 residues. V lost 4 bases and J lost 4, with 11 bases in between. The chain's CDR3 is CASSSPGLGANVLTF. The CDR3, as DNA: TGTGCCAGCAGTTCTCCAGGGTTAGGGGCCAACGTCCTGACTTTC.

About this clone itself: At one boundary the junction diverges from the germline segment, which might be a read error. This sequence joins TRBV30 and TRBJ1-1, with D possibly being TRBD1 (5 bases). Germline assignment: CDR1 GTSNPN and CDR2 SVGIG (reference sequence). This CDR3 is 12 amino acids long. The CDR3 coding sequence is TGTGCCTGGGGCGGGGGAGGAACTGAAGCTTTCTTC. Encoded protein: CAWGGGGTEAFF.

The chain recombines TRBV29-1 with TRBJ1-1, with a weak D call TRBD1 (5 bases). Germline CDR1 reads SQVTM; CDR2 reads ANQGSEA. The length of the CDR3 is 14 residues. The germline V and J ends were trimmed by 6 bases and 2 bases, with 16 bases remaining between them. CDR3: CSVGAGTVNTEAFF. The CDR3 region has the DNA TGCAGCGTGGGTGCGGGGACGGTAAACACTGAAGCTTTCTTT.

J is TRBJ1-5 and V is TRBV11-2; 9 bases are shared with TRBD1. V lost 7 bases, J lost 0 bases, and 4 bases stayed unmatched. Germline lookup yields CDR1 SGHAT and CDR2 FQNNGV. The CDR3 has 15 residues. Here the CDR3 reads CASTMGQGSNQPQHF. The DNA of the CDR3 is TGTGCCAGCACCATGGGACAGGGTAGCAATCAGCCCCAGCATTTT.

The genes are TRBV13 and TRBJ2-3; D gene unclear. The CDR3 spans 18 residues. Germline V gene data show CDR1 as PRHDT and CDR2 as FYEKMQ (reference sequence). Deletions cut 5 bases from V and 1 base from J, with 22 bases between. CDR3 sequence (DNA): TGTGCCAGCAGCCCTCCCCCTTCGGCCAGCGAAGGCACAGATACGCAGTATTTT. Protein product: CASSPPPSASEGTDTQYF.

This chain connects TRBV2 to TRBJ1-4; a weak D match, TRBD1 (6 bases). V lost 8 bases and J lost 8, with 6 bases in between. The CDR3 extends over 10 amino acids. From germline, CDR1 is SNHLY and CDR2 FYNNEI. DNA for the CDR3: TGTGCCAGCGGACAGGAAAAACTGTTTTTT. Protein product: CASGQEKLFF.

The chain uses TRBV9 and TRBJ1-5; D unresolved. V was trimmed by 5 bases and J by 4 bases, leaving 13 bases between them. This CDR3 is built from 14 residues. The germline V gene has CDR1 SGDLS and CDR2 YYNGEE. CDR3 nucleotide sequence: TGTGCCAGCAGTTGGGTACTAGGGAATCAGCCCCAGCATTTT. Translating it yields CASSWVLGNQPQHF.

This chain connects TRBV28 to TRBJ2-1; 8 positions agree with TRBD2. V gave up 2 bases and J gave up 5 bases; unmatched junction bases: 5. Germline assignment: CDR1 MDHEN and CDR2 SYDVKM. This CDR3 region has 15 residues. Here the CDR3 reads CASSLREGYDNEQFF. CDR3 nucleotide sequence: TGTGCCAGCAGTTTACGGGAGGGGTATGACAATGAGCAGTTCTTC.

This clone was counted once. The chain is built from TRBV28 and TRBJ2-3; tentatively, D is TRBD2 (6 bases). The ends were cut back, 7 bases at V and 5 bases at J, with 13 bases in the middle. This CDR3 comprises 13 residues. Germline assignment: CDR1 MDHEN and CDR2 SYDVKM. CDR3 coding DNA: TGTGCCAGCATGGGGGGTTTAGAAGATACGCAGTATTTT. Encoded protein: CASMGGLEDTQYF.

The chain employs TRBV9 and TRBJ2-1, with 7 bases aligning to TRBD2. Germline V gene data show CDR1 as SGDLS and CDR2 as YYNGEE. The CDR3 is 15 residues long. V dropped 4 bases and J dropped 7; count of bases not matched to a gene: 11. The CDR3 region has the DNA TGTGCCAGCAGCCTACGGGACTACCCGGTGAATGAGCAGTTCTTC. Translated: CASSLRDYPVNEQFF.

This clone was seen more than once but under ten times. The chain links TRBV4-1 to TRBJ2-2; D unclear. Trimming cost V 4 bases and J 7 bases, with 7 bases left between them. CDR3 length equals 12 residues. CDR1 MGHRA and CDR2 YSYEKL come from the germline V gene. CDR3 in DNA: TGCGCCAGCAGCCCCGTAGTCGGGGAGCTGTTTTTT. Translating it yields CASSPVVGELFF.

This clone came up once. This chain uses TRBV2 with TRBJ1-5; possibly TRBD1 for D (5 bases). CDR1 is SNHLY, CDR2 FYNNEI, per germline. The CDR3 length is 16 residues. Trimming took 6 bases from V and 1 from J, leaving 16 bases between them. Written as DNA, the CDR3 is TGTGCCAGCAGCGGTGGGTGGGGGGAAAGCAATCAGCCCCAGCATTTT. Translating gives CASSGGWGESNQPQHF.

V gene TRBV6-1 combines with J gene TRBJ2-5; TRBD1 might be the D (5 bases). V was cut by 2 bases and J by 1 base, with 11 bases left in between. The CDR3 totals 15 residues. From germline, CDR1 is MNHNS and CDR2 SASEGT. The CDR3 here is CASSETTAFQETQYF. In DNA, the CDR3 is TGTGCCAGCAGTGAAACGACAGCTTTCCAAGAGACCCAGTACTTC.

This chain joins TRBV19 and TRBJ1-5, with a possible D match to TRBD1 (5 bases). The CDR3 runs 15 residues. V lost 3 bases and J 6 bases, leaving 15 bases between the germline ends. Germline V gives CDR1 LNHDA, CDR2 SQIVND (reference sequence). CDR3 sequence reads: CASSIGGRVGQPQHF. The CDR3, as DNA: TGTGCCAGTAGTATCGGGGGTAGGGTAGGTCAGCCCCAGCATTTT. The full variable domain, with the rest looked up from reference TRBV19 and TRBJ1-5, is DGGITQSPKYLFRKEGQNVTLSCEQNLNHDAMYWYRQDPGQGLRLIYYSQIVNDFQKGDIAEGYSVSREKKESFPLTVTSAQKNPTAFYLCASSIGGRVGQPQHFGDGTRLSIL.

The chain couples TRBV30 to TRBJ1-1; a weak D match, TRBD1 (6 bases). CDR3 length: 12 residues. V dropped 2 bases and J dropped 3 bases, with 7 bases sitting between them. Germline CDR1 GTSNPN, CDR2 SVGIG (reference sequence). The CDR3 DNA reads as TGTGCCTGGAGTAAGGGGGACACTGAAGCTTTCTTT. It encodes CAWSKGDTEAFF.

The chain has TRBV15 and TRBJ2-5; the D gene is possibly TRBD2 (6 bases). V was cut by 5 bases and J by 4 bases, with 17 bases left in between. Germline V gene data show CDR1 as LNHNV and CDR2 as YYDKDF (reference sequence). The CDR3 covers 15 residues. The CDR3 is CATSPFAGSAETQYF. The CDR3 coding sequence is TGTGCCACCAGCCCCTTTGCGGGATCGGCAGAGACCCAGTACTTC.

The J gene is TRBJ1-4, the V gene TRBV2; the D is unclear. The CDR3 sequence is 14 residues long. CDR1 is SNHLY, CDR2 FYNNEI, per germline. Trimming took 8 bases from V and 0 from J, leaving 10 bases between them. The CDR3 reads CASVGVATNEKLFF. CDR3 DNA: TGTGCCAGCGTCGGGGTTGCAACTAATGAAAAACTGTTTTTT. Together with reference TRBV2 and TRBJ1-4, the CDR3 gives the full variable domain: EPEVTQTPSHQVTQMGQEVILRCVPISNHLYFYWYRQILGQKVEFLVSFYNNEISEKSEIFDDQFSVERPDGSNFTLKIRSTKLEDSAMYFCASVGVATNEKLFFGSGTQLSVL.

The CDR3 DNA follows: TGCGCCAGCAGCTGGGGACAGGGGGCCTACGAGCAGTACTTC. This codes for CASSWGQGAYEQYF. The chain couples TRBV5-1 to TRBJ2-7; 11 bases agree with TRBD1. After removal of 3 bases from V and 2 bases from J, the junction contained 1 base not matched to a gene. The CDR3 sequence is 14 residues long. Germline V CDR1 and CDR2: SGHRS, YFSETQ.

This chain uses TRBV5-6 with TRBJ2-5; D may be TRBD1 (6 bases). Germline CDR1 reads SGHDT; CDR2 reads YYEEEE. The CDR3 is made up of 16 amino acids. The V end lost 5 bases, the J end lost 2 bases, and 19 bases lay between the germline ends. CDR3 sequence: CASRHHSWGRQETQYF. As DNA, the CDR3 is TGTGCCAGCAGGCACCATTCCTGGGGGCGGCAAGAGACCCAGTACTTC. The whole variable domain, filled in from reference TRBV5-6 and TRBJ2-5, reads DAGVTQSPTHLIKTRGQQVTLRCSPKSGHDTVSWYQQALGQGPQFIFQYYEEEERQRGNFPDRFSGHQFPNYSSELNVNALLLGDSALYLCASRHHSWGRQETQYFGPGTRLLVL.

This chain's CDR3 is CASSKNRAQETQYF. The CDR3 DNA reads as TGTGCCAGCAGCAAAAACAGGGCTCAAGAGACCCAGTACTTC. V gene TRBV11-3 combines with J gene TRBJ2-5; D perhaps matches TRBD1 (6 bases). The CDR3 covers 14 residues. In germline, CDR1 is SGHNT, CDR2 YENEEA. The germline V and J ends were trimmed by 5 bases and 2 bases, with 12 bases remaining between them.